A single sample gave rise to the 26 T cell receptor beta chains below, sequenced in a study of radiotherapy plus CTLA-4 blockade in lung cancer. Sequencing used immunoSEQ multiplex PCR; TCRdb keeps in-frame clones, though not all of them. The repertoire holds some 110,000 clones, over 65% seen once, with around 2% in the top ten. Sample: peripheral blood, taken from a patient treated with radiotherapy plus ipilimumab. Receptors were obtained from a human donor with non-small cell lung cancer that progressed on radiotherapy plus ipilimumab. Some clones in this sample may be carry-over from other donors' samples.

CDR3 region: CASSPDSSNQPQHF. For the CDR3, the DNA is TGCGCCAGCAGCCCGGACAGTAGCAATCAGCCCCAGCATTTT. The chain employs TRBV5-1 and TRBJ1-5, with a weak D call TRBD1 (6 bases). This CDR3 has 14 amino acids. Germline CDR1 and CDR2: SGHRS and YFSETQ. V was shortened by 4 bases and J by 0 bases, with 8 bases between the two germline ends.

J is TRBJ2-7 and V is TRBV11-2; no definite D call. Between the trimmed V and J ends, which lost 4 bases and 4 bases, there was a span of 14 bases. The CDR3 length is 14 residues. Germline V gene data show CDR1 as SGHAT and CDR2 as FQNNGV. In nucleotides, the CDR3 is TGTGCCAGCAGCTCCTCTGGTACGCCTTACGAGCAGTACTTC. Protein sequence: CASSSSGTPYEQYF.

The gene calls are TRBV2 and TRBJ2-5, with D tentatively TRBD2 (7 bases). This CDR3 region has 15 residues. Germline values: CDR1 SNHLY, CDR2 FYNNEI. The V and J ends lost 8 bases and 4 bases respectively, with 20 bases between them. The DNA of the CDR3 is TGTGCCAGCGGCTCCTTATGGGGGGGGCGAGAGACCCAGTACTTC. The encoded protein is CASGSLWGGRETQYF.

The genes are TRBV7-8 and TRBJ1-4; no definite D call. CDR3 length equals 15 residues. Between the trimmed V and J ends, which lost 5 bases and 7 bases, there was a span of 17 bases. Germline V gene data show CDR1 as SGHVS and CDR2 as FQNEAQ. The DNA for the CDR3 is TGTGCCAGCAGCCGATACAGAGATCGTGGTGAAAAACTGTTTTTT. Residues: CASSRYRDRGEKLFF.

This chain uses TRBV7-2 with TRBJ1-2; D gene unclear. The CDR3 has 12 amino acids. V lost 5 bases to trimming and J lost 4 bases, with 8 bases between them. Germline assignment: CDR1 SGHTA and CDR2 FQGNSA. The CDR3 sequence: CASSRSSYGYTF. The CDR3 DNA reads as TGTGCCAGCAGCCGATCCTCCTATGGCTACACCTTC.

The chain uses TRBV5-1 and TRBJ2-5; D uncertain. With 0 bases removed from V and 1 base from J, the gap between germline ends came to 10 bases. Germline values: CDR1 SGHRS, CDR2 YFSETQ. This CDR3 contains 15 residues. The CDR3 loop reads CASSLAGQAQETQYF. CDR3 DNA sequence: TGCGCCAGCAGCTTGGCCGGCCAGGCCCAAGAGACCCAGTACTTC.

J is TRBJ2-1 and V is TRBV13; D is ambiguous. CDR1 is PRHDT and CDR2 is FYEKMQ in the germline V gene (reference sequence). The CDR3 runs to 13 residues. The ends were cut back, 0 bases at V and 9 bases at J, with 9 bases in the middle. CDR3 sequence (DNA): TGTGCCAGCAGCTTAGGGTCGCGCATTGAGCAGTTCTTC. As protein: CASSLGSRIEQFF.

This chain uses TRBV30 with TRBJ2-7, with TRBD2 as a possible D gene (5 bases). Trimming took 3 bases from V and 2 from J, leaving 11 bases between them. CDR1 and CDR2 from the germline V gene are GTSNPN and SVGIG (reference sequence). The CDR3 runs 13 residues. The chain's CDR3 is CAWSDGLTYEQYF. The CDR3 nucleotides are TGTGCCTGGAGCGACGGACTGACCTACGAGCAGTACTTC.

The rearrangement uses TRBV6-5 and TRBJ2-1; D perhaps matches TRBD1 (5 bases). The ends were cut back, 5 bases at V and 3 bases at J, with 14 bases in the middle. This CDR3 is built from 15 residues. CDR1 and CDR2 from the germline V gene are MNHEY and SVGAGI. CDR3 protein: CASSTTDTGYNEQFF. CDR3 sequence (DNA): TGTGCCAGCAGTACGACAGATACGGGCTACAATGAGCAGTTCTTC.

This sequence joins TRBV7-2 and TRBJ1-6, with unresolved D. The ends were cut back, 4 bases at V and 6 bases at J, with 13 bases in the middle. The CDR3 totals 15 residues. Germline loops: CDR1 SGHTA, CDR2 FQGNSA. This CDR3 is CASSSRPESNSPLHF. The CDR3, as DNA: TGTGCCAGCAGCTCAAGACCCGAGAGTAATTCACCCCTCCACTTT.

V is TRBV5-4 and J is TRBJ1-1; 11 bases match TRBD1. Trimming cost V 4 bases and J 4 bases; bases outside gene matches: 3. Germline V lookup: CDR1 SGHNT, CDR2 YYREEE (reference sequence). This CDR3 region has 14 residues. This CDR3 is CASSRTGGVTEAFF. CDR3 nucleotides: TGTGCCAGCAGCCGGACAGGGGGCGTCACTGAAGCTTTCTTT. The full variable domain, with the rest looked up from reference TRBV5-4 and TRBJ1-1, is ETGVTQSPTHLIKTRGQQVTLRCSSQSGHNTVSWYQQALGQGPQFIFQYYREEENGRGNFPPRFSGLQFPNYSSELNVNALELDDSALYLCASSRTGGVTEAFFGQGTRLTVV.

The J gene is TRBJ2-7, the V gene TRBV5-5; D call uncertain. The germline CDR1 and CDR2 sequences are SGHKS and YYEKEE (reference sequence). The ends were cut back, 5 bases at V and 1 base at J, with 13 bases in the middle. The CDR3 runs 14 residues. CDR3 DNA: TGTGCCAGCAGGGAGCCCTCGAGATCCTACGAGCAGTACTTC. Residues: CASREPSRSYEQYF.

The table lists this clone with a few counts. A far larger clone lies a single base away; this is likely a read error. Other DNA sequences in the sample encode the same CDR3. The rearrangement joins TRBV4-1 to TRBJ1-5, with a possible D match to TRBD1 (5 bases). The CDR3 has 15 amino acids. Germline values: CDR1 MGHRA, CDR2 YSYEKL. With 3 bases removed from V and 5 bases from J, the gap between germline ends came to 14 bases. The DNA for the CDR3 is TGCGCCAGCAGCCATCGACAGACCCTCGATCAGCCCCAGCATTTT. Protein sequence: CASSHRQTLDQPQHF.

For the CDR3, the DNA is TGCAGCGGACGTGGGTCGCTTGGGGGCACAGATACGCAGTATTTT. Residues: CSGRGSLGGTDTQYF. V usage is TRBV29-1 and J usage is TRBJ2-3; D gene uncertain. The CDR3 consists of 15 residues. The germline V gene has CDR1 SQVTM and CDR2 ANQGSEA. The V end was cut by 7 bases, the J end by 1 base, with 18 bases between.

V gene TRBV2 combines with J gene TRBJ1-1; 8 nucleotides align to TRBD1. In germline, CDR1 is SNHLY, CDR2 FYNNEI. The CDR3 consists of 13 residues. The V and J ends lost 6 bases and 4 bases, in that order; junction bases with no gene match: 4. CDR3 residues: CASSVDRGTEAFF. The CDR3 DNA is TGTGCCAGCAGCGTTGACAGGGGCACTGAAGCTTTCTTT. Combining the CDR3 with reference TRBV2 and TRBJ1-1 gives the whole variable domain EPEVTQTPSHQVTQMGQEVILRCVPISNHLYFYWYRQILGQKVEFLVSFYNNEISEKSEIFDDQFSVERPDGSNFTLKIRSTKLEDSAMYFCASSVDRGTEAFFGQGTRLTVV.

V usage is TRBV9 and J usage is TRBJ2-3, with 9 bases matching TRBD1. With 0 bases clipped from V and 6 bases from J, the junction kept 5 bases outside the gene matches. Germline-derived CDR1 and CDR2 are SGDLS and YYNGEE. The CDR3 totals 15 residues. The CDR3 DNA follows: TGTGCCAGCAGCGTAGACAGGGGGCGCTGGGATACGCAGTATTTT. Translation gives CASSVDRGRWDTQYF.

The chain joins TRBV6-1 to TRBJ1-2; TRBD1 matches at 10 bases. The CDR3 contains 15 residues. J gave up 4 bases and V 3 bases, and 5 bases lay outside the gene matches. Per the germline V gene, CDR1 is MNHNS and CDR2 is SASEGT. For the CDR3, the DNA is TGTGCCAGCAGTGACCTGGACAGGGGGATCTATGGCTACACCTTC. The encoded protein is CASSDLDRGIYGYTF.

This clone was observed once. V gene TRBV5-1 combines with J gene TRBJ2-1; maybe TRBD2 (6 bases). Germline lookup yields CDR1 SGHRS and CDR2 YFSETQ. This CDR3 has 15 residues. V lost 1 base to trimming and J lost 4 bases, with 12 bases between them. The CDR3 DNA sequence: TGCGCCAGCAGCTTGACTGGGGCGGGGTACAATGAGCAGTTCTTC. Protein product: CASSLTGAGYNEQFF.

The rearrangement uses TRBV4-1 and TRBJ2-1, with TRBD2 matching 12 bases. CDR3 size: 16 residues. Germline V CDR1 and CDR2: MGHRA, YSYEKL. Trimming cost V 7 bases and J 5 bases; bases outside gene matches: 9. The CDR3 here is CASTQRLAGVDNEQFF. CDR3 DNA sequence: TGCGCCAGCACCCAGAGACTAGCGGGGGTGGACAATGAGCAGTTCTTC.

A single count supports this clone. The chain is built from TRBV6-6 and TRBJ2-4; 9 bases match TRBD1. CDR1 and CDR2 (germline): MNHNY, SVGAGI (reference sequence). The CDR3 extends over 13 amino acids. J gave up 10 bases and V 6 bases, and 7 bases lay outside the gene matches. This CDR3 is CASRRGTGSIQYF. In DNA form, the CDR3 reads TGTGCCAGCAGACGCGGGACAGGGAGTATTCAGTACTTC.

This chain uses TRBV7-2 with TRBJ2-5; 12 bases map to TRBD1. The trim removed 5 bases at V and 3 bases at J, leaving 4 bases unmatched. In germline, CDR1 is SGHTA, CDR2 FQGNSA. This CDR3 is built from 15 residues. The DNA for the CDR3 is TGTGCCAGCAGCCCCGGGACAGGGGGCGAAGAGACCCAGTACTTC. This encodes CASSPGTGGEETQYF.

Details on this clone: The identical CDR3 is also encoded by other nucleotide sequences in the sample. The rearrangement uses TRBV11-2 and TRBJ2-7; possibly TRBD1 or TRBD2 for D (5 bases each). The CDR3 extends over 15 amino acids. The germline V and J ends were trimmed by 2 bases and 2 bases, with 13 bases remaining between them. The V gene's germline CDR1 is SGHAT and CDR2 FQNNGV. CDR3 bases: TGTGCCAGCAGCTTATCGGGGCCGATTCCCTACGAGCAGTACTTC. Amino acid sequence: CASSLSGPIPYEQYF. Using reference TRBV11-2 and TRBJ2-7 for the parts outside the CDR3, the full variable domain is EAGVAQSPRYKIIEKRQSVAFWCNPISGHATLYWYQQILGQGPKLLIQFQNNGVVDDSQLPKDRFSAERLKGVDSTLKIQPAKLEDSAVYLCASSLSGPIPYEQYFGPGTRLTVT.

The chain combines TRBV11-2 with TRBJ2-2, with 7 bases lining up with TRBD2. The germline CDR1 and CDR2 sequences are SGHAT and FQNNGV. V was clipped by 5 bases and J by 2 bases; unmatched bases: 5. This CDR3 spans 15 amino acids. The chain's CDR3 is CASSLRGDNTGELFF. The DNA for the CDR3 is TGTGCCAGCAGCCTCCGGGGGGACAACACCGGGGAGCTGTTTTTT.

The chain has TRBV7-2 and TRBJ1-1; no clear D. The CDR3 loop spans 15 amino acids. Germline assignment: CDR1 SGHTA and CDR2 FQGNSA. The V end lost 2 bases, the J end lost 4 bases, and 14 bases lay between the germline ends. The CDR3 DNA follows: TGTGCCAGCAGCTTACTTCACGGATTGGGCACTGAAGCTTTCTTT. Translating gives CASSLLHGLGTEAFF. Based on the CDR3 plus reference TRBV7-2 and TRBJ1-1, the full variable domain is GAGVSQSPSNKVTEKGKDVELRCDPISGHTALYWYRQSLGQGLEFLIYFQGNSAPDKSGLPSDRFSAERTGGSVSTLTIQRTQQEDSAVYLCASSLLHGLGTEAFFGQGTRLTVV.

The chain carries TRBV9 and TRBJ1-1; D gene ambiguous. Germline CDR1 SGDLS, CDR2 YYNGEE. Trimming removed 0 bases from V and 1 base from J, with 10 bases in between. This CDR3 has 15 residues. CDR3 sequence reads: CASSVEVAGNTEAFF. CDR3 nucleotides: TGTGCCAGCAGCGTAGAGGTGGCAGGGAACACTGAAGCTTTCTTT.

The CDR3 sequence: CASSTDRGSYGYTF. The CDR3 nucleotides read TGTGCCAGCAGCACCGACAGGGGCAGCTATGGCTACACCTTC. The chain is built from TRBV13 and TRBJ1-2; 8 positions agree with TRBD1. The CDR3 is 14 residues long. Looked up from germline, CDR1 is PRHDT and CDR2 is FYEKMQ (reference sequence). The J segment lost 4 bases and the V segment lost 5 bases, leaving 6 bases of the junction unmatched.